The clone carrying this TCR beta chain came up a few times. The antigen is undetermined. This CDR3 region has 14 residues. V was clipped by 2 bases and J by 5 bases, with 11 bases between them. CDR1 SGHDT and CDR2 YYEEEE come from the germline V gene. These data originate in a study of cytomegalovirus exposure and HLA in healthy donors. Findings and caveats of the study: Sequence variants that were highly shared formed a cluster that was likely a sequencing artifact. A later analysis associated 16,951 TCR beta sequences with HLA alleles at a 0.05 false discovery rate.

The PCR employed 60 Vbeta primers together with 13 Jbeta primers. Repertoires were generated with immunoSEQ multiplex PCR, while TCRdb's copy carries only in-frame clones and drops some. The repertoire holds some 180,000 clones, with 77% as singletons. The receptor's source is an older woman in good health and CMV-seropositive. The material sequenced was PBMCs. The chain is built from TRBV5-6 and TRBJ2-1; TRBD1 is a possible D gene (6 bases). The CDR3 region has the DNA TGTGCCAGCAGCTTAATGGGGACAAACAATGAGCAGTTCTTC. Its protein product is CASSLMGTNNEQFF.